The 21 T cell receptor beta chains listed next were all sequenced from one sample in a study of T cell changes during pregnancy in multiple sclerosis. TCRdb's copy holds only in-frame clones and misses some; the assay was immunoSEQ multiplex PCR. This repertoire shows 65,000 to 70,000 clones, more than 85% found once; its top ten account for about 2%. Sequenced material: peripheral blood, taken in the first trimester of pregnancy. The receptor set was obtained from a female donor with multiple sclerosis, enrolled in a pregnancy study.

J is TRBJ2-7 and V is TRBV19; D unclear. Deletions cut 0 bases from V and 0 bases from J, with 6 bases between. The CDR3 sequence is 14 residues long. Germline CDR1 reads LNHDA; CDR2 reads SQIVND (reference sequence). The DNA of the CDR3 is TGTGCCAGTAGTATAGAATGGAGCTCCTACGAGCAGTACTTC. Amino acids: CASSIEWSSYEQYF. The full variable domain, rest sourced from reference TRBV19 and TRBJ2-7, is DGGITQSPKYLFRKEGQNVTLSCEQNLNHDAMYWYRQDPGQGLRLIYYSQIVNDFQKGDIAEGYSVSREKKESFPLTVTSAQKNPTAFYLCASSIEWSSYEQYFGPGTRLTVT.

The V gene is TRBV5-1, the J gene TRBJ2-6; D might be TRBD2 (6 bases). The V gene's germline CDR1 is SGHRS and CDR2 YFSETQ. V lost 0 bases and J 4 bases, leaving 11 bases between the germline ends. CDR3 length: 16 amino acids. CDR3 DNA sequence: TGCGCCAGCAGCTTGGGGGTTGCGGGGGGGGCCAACGTCCTGACTTTC. It translates to CASSLGVAGGANVLTF.

This sequence joins TRBV7-6 and TRBJ1-6, with D uncertain. The CDR3 consists of 17 residues. V was trimmed by 0 bases and J by 1 base, leaving 10 bases between them. Germline CDR1 SGHVS, CDR2 FNYEAQ. The CDR3 DNA follows: TGTGCCAGCAGCTTAGCTGCGGGTCGGTCCTATAATTCACCCCTCCACTTT. Its translation: CASSLAAGRSYNSPLHF.

This clone has a single count. The chain recombines TRBV7-3 with TRBJ2-1; 11 nucleotides match TRBD2. The CDR3 is 17 amino acids. Unmatched junction bases numbered 7, after V lost 5 bases and J lost 1 base. Germline V gene data show CDR1 as SGHTA and CDR2 as FQGTGA. For the CDR3, the DNA is TGTGCCAGCAGCCCAAAGGGACTAGCGGAATCCTACAATGAGCAGTTCTTC. It translates to CASSPKGLAESYNEQFF.

This CDR3 reads CASSYGAGLEQYF. The CDR3, as DNA: TGTGCCAGCAGTTACGGGGCCGGGCTCGAGCAGTACTTC. This chain connects TRBV6-5 to TRBJ2-7, with TRBD1 as a possible D gene (5 bases). In germline, CDR1 is MNHEY, CDR2 SVGAGI. V was trimmed by 2 bases and J by 6 bases, leaving 11 bases between them. The CDR3 has 13 amino acids.

This clone was found once. The rearrangement uses TRBV2 and TRBJ2-3; D uncertain. There are 15 residues in the CDR3. Germline V gene data show CDR1 as SNHLY and CDR2 as FYNNEI. With 5 bases removed from V and 0 bases from J, the gap between germline ends came to 12 bases. This CDR3 reads CASSKLTTSTDTQYF. The CDR3 DNA is TGTGCCAGCAGTAAATTGACAACTAGCACAGATACGCAGTATTTT.

The sample holds one count of this clone. As DNA, the CDR3 is TGTGCCAGCAGCCAAAGCGGGACGAGGACAGATACGCAGTATTTT. Protein: CASSQSGTRTDTQYF. This chain links TRBV5-5 with TRBJ2-3; 7 bases match TRBD2. CDR1 is SGHKS, CDR2 YYEKEE, per germline (reference sequence). V shed 4 bases, J shed 3 bases, and the junction held 8 bases outside the gene matches. CDR3 length: 15 residues.

The genes are TRBV5-4 and TRBJ1-3, with 7 bases that match TRBD1. The CDR3 sequence is 16 residues long. Germline V gene sequence: CDR1 SGHNT, CDR2 YYREEE (reference sequence). J was trimmed by 0 bases and V by 3 bases; bases with no gene match: 6. This CDR3 is CASSYGQALSGNTIYF. The DNA for the CDR3 is TGTGCCAGCAGCTACGGACAGGCCCTCTCTGGAAACACCATATATTTT.

V gene TRBV6-7 combines with J gene TRBJ2-6; D perhaps matches TRBD2 (6 bases). TRBV6-7 is labeled an ORF, and its function is uncertain. The CDR3 contains 18 residues. V lost 4 bases and J 1 base, leaving 17 bases between the germline ends. CDR3 sequence reads: CASSFSGHLISGANVLTF. CDR3 DNA sequence: TGTGCCAGCAGTTTTAGCGGACACCTAATATCTGGGGCCAACGTCCTGACTTTC.

This clone was recorded only once. The V and J genes are TRBV28 and TRBJ2-7; TRBD2 matches at 9 bases. V trimming: 6 bases; J trimming: 1 base; junction bases outside the gene matches: 7. Germline loops: CDR1 MDHEN, CDR2 SYDVKM. The CDR3 has 15 residues. CDR3 DNA sequence: TGTGCCAGCAGGGCGGGGGGGGCCGAATCCTACGAGCAGTACTTC. Its translation: CASRAGGAESYEQYF.

A few counts support this clone. The J gene is TRBJ1-4, the V gene TRBV9, with D possibly being TRBD1 (5 bases). V was cut by 4 bases and J by 7 bases, with 17 bases left in between. Germline V CDR1 and CDR2: SGDLS, YYNGEE. CDR3 length: 15 residues. The chain's CDR3 is CASSPQGAYGEKLFF. CDR3 DNA sequence: TGTGCCAGCAGCCCCCAAGGGGCGTATGGTGAAAAACTGTTTTTT.

The chain carries TRBV5-4 and TRBJ1-1; the D gene is possibly TRBD1 (6 bases). This CDR3 comprises 15 residues. Between the trimmed V and J ends, which lost 4 bases and 1 base, there was a span of 14 bases. CDR1 is SGHNT and CDR2 is YYREEE in the germline V gene (reference sequence). CDR3 coding DNA: TGTGCCAGCAGCCGAGAGGGGGTAGGGAACACTGAAGCTTTCTTT. It is translated as CASSREGVGNTEAFF.

This clone appeared a single time. The chain has TRBV30 and TRBJ2-7; 9 nucleotides agree with TRBD1. The CDR3 length is 14 residues. Trimming cost V 2 bases and J 1 base; bases outside gene matches: 3. Germline V gene sequence: CDR1 GTSNPN, CDR2 SVGIG (reference sequence). The CDR3 sequence is CAWSSGTGSYEQYF. The CDR3 DNA sequence: TGTGCCTGGAGTTCCGGGACAGGGTCCTACGAGCAGTACTTC.

In its sample, this clone was seen once. The chain couples TRBV5-6 to TRBJ2-7, with D possibly TRBD2 on 5 matching bases. There are 13 residues in the CDR3. V dropped 5 bases and J dropped 2 bases, with 11 bases sitting between them. Germline CDR1 and CDR2: SGHDT and YYEEEE. DNA for the CDR3: TGTGCCAGCAGTGAGCCCGGGACCTACGAGCAGTACTTC. Translation gives CASSEPGTYEQYF.

The CDR3 here is CASSPSGGDTQYF. The CDR3 nucleotides read TGTGCCAGCAGCCCATCGGGCGGGGATACGCAGTATTTT. This chain links TRBV7-3 with TRBJ2-3; D may be TRBD2 (5 bases). There are 13 residues in the CDR3. The germline V and J ends were trimmed by 5 bases and 6 bases, with 12 bases remaining between them. Germline-derived CDR1 and CDR2 are SGHTA and FQGTGA.

The V and J genes are TRBV18 and TRBJ2-7, with D tentatively TRBD1 (6 bases). Germline-derived CDR1 and CDR2 are KGHSH and LQKENI. CDR3 size: 17 residues. Trimming stripped 3 bases from V and 3 bases from J, with 21 bases between. DNA of the CDR3: TGTGCCAGCTCACCGTCGACAGGAACCCCCCAGTACTACGAGCAGTACTTC. It yields the protein CASSPSTGTPQYYEQYF.

This CDR3 reads CASALGSPDRGQHF. Here the CDR3 DNA reads TGTGCCAGTGCCCTGGGCAGCCCGGATAGGGGCCAGCATTTT. V is TRBV19 and J is TRBJ1-5, with D possibly matching TRBD1 (5 bases). Trimming removed 8 bases at V and 12 bases at J, with 23 bases between. Looked up from germline, CDR1 is LNHDA and CDR2 is SQIVND (reference sequence). CDR3 length equals 14 residues.

This clone turned up a few times. The chain joins TRBV5-6 to TRBJ1-6; unclear D gene. The CDR3 consists of 15 residues. Germline values: CDR1 SGHDT, CDR2 YYEEEE. V was pared by 5 bases and J by 0 bases, with 9 bases between. The DNA for the CDR3 is TGTGCCAGCAGTCGGGAGAGCTCCTATAATTCACCCCTCCACTTT. It encodes CASSRESSYNSPLHF.

The V and J genes are TRBV5-1 and TRBJ1-1; D perhaps matches TRBD1 (5 bases). V shed 0 bases and J shed 7 bases, with 13 bases lying between them. Germline CDR1 and CDR2: SGHRS and YFSETQ. CDR3 length: 14 residues. Written as DNA, the CDR3 is TGCGCCAGCAGCTTGGGCCTCTCGGGGGGTGAAGCTTTCTTT. Its translation: CASSLGLSGGEAFF.

The chain employs TRBV7-8 and TRBJ2-5; 8 bases fit TRBD1. Trimming took 5 bases from V and 7 from J; bases not matched to a gene: 6. The CDR3 covers 13 residues. Germline assignment: CDR1 SGHVS and CDR2 FQNEAQ. CDR3 nucleotides: TGTGCCAGCAGCCCTCAGACAGGGGTGACCCAGTACTTC. Its protein product is CASSPQTGVTQYF.

The V gene is TRBV6-5, the J gene TRBJ1-6; TRBD1 agrees at 8 bases. There are 15 residues in the CDR3. The J segment lost 6 bases and the V segment lost 5 bases, leaving 6 bases of the junction unmatched. In germline, CDR1 is MNHEY, CDR2 SVGAGI. Written as DNA, the CDR3 is TGTGCCAGCAGTCGGACAGGGTCCGGTAATTCACCCCTCCACTTT. This translates into CASSRTGSGNSPLHF.